The rows below give T cell receptor beta chains drawn from one sample of a study of persistence of HIV-infected CD4 T cells. Assay: immunoSEQ multiplex PCR; the TCRdb copy retains only in-frame clones and omits some. Counted here are around 42,000 clones, 78% occurring once; the ten biggest clones make up 13% to 15%. The antigens these receptors bind are not known. The source was CD4+ T cells sorted from PBMCs after approximately 18-hour stimulation, collected from a patient who received antiretroviral therapy. Receptor source: an adult man with HIV who was CMV-seropositive. The CDR3 runs from the conserved cysteine through the conserved F or W. A D gene is named only where the DNA matches it firmly. Clone size appears in some rows only: once, few, many, or a class for an expanded clone.

CDR3 length: 14; D gene: .; J gene: TRBJ2-7; clone size: .; V gene: TRBV5-1; CDR3 DNA: TGCGCCAGCAGACTCGACAGGAACCAATACGAGCAGTACTTC; CDR3 protein: CASRLDRNQYEQYF
CDR3 length: 15; D gene: .; J gene: TRBJ2-5; clone size: few; V gene: TRBV6-2/TRBV6-3; CDR3 DNA: TGTGCCAGCAGTTACTCTTTCAGTCCCCAAGAGACCCAGTACTTC; CDR3 protein: CASSYSFSPQETQYF
CDR3 length: 16; D gene: .; J gene: TRBJ1-1; clone size: .; V gene: TRBV5-4; CDR3 DNA: TGTGCCAGCAGCTTTCCGGGAATAACGTCGTACACTGAAGCTTTCTTT; CDR3 protein: CASSFPGITSYTEAFF
CDR3 length: 16; D gene: .; J gene: TRBJ2-1; clone size: .; V gene: TRBV6-1; CDR3 DNA: TGTGCCAGCAGTGAAGTAACAGGCAGGTTCTACAATGAGCAGTTCTTC; CDR3 protein: CASSEVTGRFYNEQFF
CDR3 length: 16; D gene: TRBD1; J gene: TRBJ1-1; clone size: .; V gene: TRBV5-5; CDR3 DNA: TGTGCCAGCAGCTTCCTCCTAGGACAGGGGGGTAGTGAAGCTTTCTTT; CDR3 protein: CASSFLLGQGGSEAFF
CDR3 length: 15; D gene: TRBD1; J gene: TRBJ2-5; clone size: once; V gene: TRBV4-1; CDR3 DNA: TGCGCCAGCAGCCCAGATGGACAGGGTCAGGAGACCCAGTACTTC; CDR3 protein: CASSPDGQGQETQYF
CDR3 length: 14; D gene: .; J gene: TRBJ1-2; clone size: .; V gene: TRBV5-1; CDR3 DNA: TGCGCCAGCAGCTCCGGGGGTAAGGGGGAGTTCTACACCTTC; CDR3 protein: CASSSGGKGEFYTF
CDR3 length: 15; D gene: TRBD1; J gene: TRBJ2-1; clone size: .; V gene: TRBV10-2; CDR3 DNA: TGCGCCAGCAGTGGCGGCAGGGGGATATACAATGAGCAGTTCTTC; CDR3 protein: CASSGGRGIYNEQFF
CDR3 length: 15; D gene: .; J gene: TRBJ2-7; clone size: .; V gene: TRBV3-1/TRBV3-2; CDR3 DNA: TGTGCCAGCAGCCCTTACTACCGGAGCTCCTACGAGCAGTACTTC; CDR3 protein: CASSPYYRSSYEQYF
CDR3 length: 11; D gene: .; J gene: TRBJ2-1; clone size: .; V gene: TRBV18; CDR3 DNA: TGTGCCAGCCTAAACCGAGGAGAGCAGTTCTTC; CDR3 protein: CASLNRGEQFF
CDR3 length: 11; D gene: .; J gene: TRBJ2-1; clone size: .; V gene: TRBV14; CDR3 DNA: TGTGCCAGCAGCTGGGGTTATGAGCAGTTCTTC; CDR3 protein: CASSWGYEQFF
CDR3 length: 17; D gene: .; J gene: TRBJ2-2; clone size: .; V gene: TRBV19; CDR3 DNA: TGTGCCAGTAGTGCGGAGGGACGGTTCGCGAACACCGGGGAGCTGTTTTTT; CDR3 protein: CASSAEGRFANTGELFF
CDR3 length: 13; D gene: .; J gene: TRBJ1-2; clone size: .; V gene: TRBV29-1; CDR3 DNA: TGCAGCGTTGTTGAGGGAATCGCGACTGGCTACACCTTC; CDR3 protein: CSVVEGIATGYTF
CDR3 length: 14; D gene: .; J gene: TRBJ1-6; clone size: .; V gene: TRBV25-1; CDR3 DNA: TGTGCCAGCAGTGATCCGGGGGTTCGGGTACCCCTCCACTTT; CDR3 protein: CASSDPGVRVPLHF
CDR3 length: 18; D gene: TRBD2; J gene: TRBJ2-1; clone size: .; V gene: TRBV7-3; CDR3 DNA: TGTGCCAGCAGCCACACCCTGAGGGGGACTAGCGGGAGCAATGAGCAGTTCTTC; CDR3 protein: CASSHTLRGTSGSNEQFF
CDR3 length: 14; D gene: .; J gene: TRBJ1-5; clone size: .; V gene: TRBV7-9; CDR3 DNA: TGTGCCAGCAGCCCCCAGGGAATCAATCAGCCCCAGCATTTT; CDR3 protein: CASSPQGINQPQHF
CDR3 length: 14; D gene: .; J gene: TRBJ1-1; clone size: .; V gene: TRBV6-6; CDR3 DNA: TGTGCCAGCACCCCCAGGGAAGGGGGCACTGAAGCTTTCTTT; CDR3 protein: CASTPREGGTEAFF
CDR3 length: 14; D gene: .; J gene: TRBJ2-5; clone size: .; V gene: TRBV18; CDR3 DNA: TGTGCCAGCTCACCGGCGGCGGGACAAGAGACCCAGTACTTC; CDR3 protein: CASSPAAGQETQYF
CDR3 length: 14; D gene: .; J gene: TRBJ1-5; clone size: .; V gene: TRBV11-2; CDR3 DNA: TGTGCCAGCAGCTTAGGAAATGGGAATCAGCCCCAGCATTTT; CDR3 protein: CASSLGNGNQPQHF
CDR3 length: 12; D gene: .; J gene: TRBJ1-1; clone size: few; V gene: TRBV7-9; CDR3 DNA: TGTGCCAGCAGCTCGATAGCCGGAGAAGCTTTCTTT; CDR3 protein: CASSSIAGEAFF
CDR3 length: 14; D gene: .; J gene: TRBJ1-6; clone size: .; V gene: TRBV19; CDR3 DNA: TGTGCCAGTAGTATTATCGGTGGTAATTCACCCCTCCACTTT; CDR3 protein: CASSIIGGNSPLHF
CDR3 length: 12; D gene: TRBD2; J gene: TRBJ2-5; clone size: .; V gene: TRBV6-5; CDR3 DNA: TGTGCCAGCAGCCGGGGGGGGGAGACCCAGTACTTC; CDR3 protein: CASSRGGETQYF
CDR3 length: 13; D gene: .; J gene: TRBJ1-1; clone size: .; V gene: TRBV10-3; CDR3 DNA: TGTGCCATCACCAAAAGGAGCCACACTGAAGCTTTCTTT; CDR3 protein: CAITKRSHTEAFF
CDR3 length: 14; D gene: .; J gene: TRBJ2-7; clone size: .; V gene: TRBV4-1; CDR3 DNA: TGCGCCAGCAGCCAAGAAGGGCCTTGGTCCGAGCAGTACTTC; CDR3 protein: CASSQEGPWSEQYF
CDR3 length: 13; D gene: .; J gene: TRBJ1-5; clone size: .; V gene: TRBV18; CDR3 DNA: TGTGCCAGCTCACCAGGGGATAATCAGCCCCAGCATTTT; CDR3 protein: CASSPGDNQPQHF
CDR3 length: 14; D gene: TRBD2; J gene: TRBJ2-1; clone size: .; V gene: TRBV7-2; CDR3 DNA: TGTGCCAGCTCTAGCGGGGGGCCCTACAATGAGCAGTTCTTC; CDR3 protein: CASSSGGPYNEQFF
CDR3 length: 14; D gene: .; J gene: TRBJ2-1; clone size: .; V gene: TRBV19; CDR3 DNA: TGTGCCAGCACGGAGGGGGGCCTTTACAATGAGCAGTTCTTC; CDR3 protein: CASTEGGLYNEQFF
CDR3 length: 14; D gene: .; J gene: TRBJ1-2; clone size: .; V gene: TRBV11-2; CDR3 DNA: TGTGCCAGCAGCTTAAGGACAGCTAACTATGGCTACACCTTC; CDR3 protein: CASSLRTANYGYTF
CDR3 length: 15; D gene: .; J gene: TRBJ2-5; clone size: .; V gene: TRBV4-3; CDR3 DNA: TGCGCCAGCAGCCAAGATCTAAAAGGCCGAGAGACCCAGTACTTC; CDR3 protein: CASSQDLKGRETQYF
CDR3 length: 18; D gene: .; J gene: TRBJ1-6; clone size: .; V gene: TRBV6-2/TRBV6-3; CDR3 DNA: TGTGCCAGCAGTCCCCTTGGTGGCAGGAGAAACTATAATTCACCCCTCCACTTT; CDR3 protein: CASSPLGGRRNYNSPLHF
CDR3 length: 14; D gene: .; J gene: TRBJ1-1; clone size: .; V gene: TRBV7-2; CDR3 DNA: TGTGCCAGCAGCTTAATCAGGGTGGGCACTGAAGCTTTCTTT; CDR3 protein: CASSLIRVGTEAFF
CDR3 length: 17; D gene: .; J gene: TRBJ1-3; clone size: .; V gene: TRBV6-1; CDR3 DNA: TGTGCCAGCAGCGAATTACCCCCCGGTGACTCTGGAAACACCATATATTTT; CDR3 protein: CASSELPPGDSGNTIYF
CDR3 length: 15; D gene: TRBD2; J gene: TRBJ2-2; clone size: .; V gene: TRBV7-3; CDR3 DNA: TGTGCCAGCAGCTTGCCGGGACTAGCTGTCGGGGAGCTGTTTTTT; CDR3 protein: CASSLPGLAVGELFF
CDR3 length: 16; D gene: .; J gene: TRBJ1-2; clone size: .; V gene: TRBV21-1; CDR3 DNA: TGTGCCAGCAGTCAGAATCGGCAGGCTGCTAACTATGGCTACACCTTC; CDR3 protein: CASSQNRQAANYGYTF
CDR3 length: 17; D gene: TRBD2; J gene: TRBJ2-3; clone size: .; V gene: TRBV19; CDR3 DNA: TGTGCCAGTAGTATAATGGCGCGGGGGGCCCGTACAGATACGCAGTATTTT; CDR3 protein: CASSIMARGARTDTQYF
CDR3 length: 15; D gene: .; J gene: TRBJ1-6; clone size: .; V gene: TRBV29-1; CDR3 DNA: TGCAGCGTTCTCACGGACAGTAGTAATAATTCACCCCTCCACTTT; CDR3 protein: CSVLTDSSNNSPLHF
CDR3 length: 18; D gene: .; J gene: TRBJ2-5; clone size: .; V gene: TRBV7-2; CDR3 DNA: TGTGCCAGCAGCTTAGCGCCCGGGGGACGGAGGGATTGGTCGACCCAGTACTTC; CDR3 protein: CASSLAPGGRRDWSTQYF
CDR3 length: 16; D gene: .; J gene: TRBJ1-2; clone size: .; V gene: TRBV6-4; CDR3 DNA: TGTGCCAGCAACGTAAAGAAGGGGGGCGGCAACTATGGCTACACCTTC; CDR3 protein: CASNVKKGGGNYGYTF
CDR3 length: 14; D gene: .; J gene: TRBJ1-4; clone size: .; V gene: TRBV24-1; CDR3 DNA: TGTGCCACCAGTGATTTCTTGACAGCAGAAAAACTGTTTTTT; CDR3 protein: CATSDFLTAEKLFF
CDR3 length: 13; D gene: .; J gene: TRBJ1-2; clone size: .; V gene: TRBV25-1; CDR3 DNA: TGTGCCAGCAGGGACCCGGAGAACTATGGCTACACCTTC; CDR3 protein: CASRDPENYGYTF
CDR3 length: 13; D gene: .; J gene: TRBJ1-6; clone size: .; V gene: TRBV7-9; CDR3 DNA: TGTGCCAGCAGCTTAAAAGGGGGATCACCCCTCCACTTT; CDR3 protein: CASSLKGGSPLHF
CDR3 length: 15; D gene: .; J gene: TRBJ2-2; clone size: few; V gene: TRBV3-1/TRBV3-2; CDR3 DNA: TGTGCCAGCAGCCTTAGTCAGGGGGGCACCGGGGAGCTGTTTTTT; CDR3 protein: CASSLSQGGTGELFF
CDR3 length: 15; D gene: .; J gene: TRBJ1-3; clone size: few; V gene: TRBV7-2; CDR3 DNA: TGTGCCAGCAGCCTTGACAGGAGCTCTGGAAACACCATATATTTT; CDR3 protein: CASSLDRSSGNTIYF
CDR3 length: 16; D gene: .; J gene: TRBJ1-6; clone size: .; V gene: TRBV3-1/TRBV3-2; CDR3 DNA: TGTGCCAGCAGCCAGGGGACGGGGAGGCATAATTCACCCCTCCACTTT; CDR3 protein: CASSQGTGRHNSPLHF
CDR3 length: 15; D gene: TRBD2; J gene: TRBJ2-1; clone size: .; V gene: TRBV19; CDR3 DNA: TGTGCCAGTAGACCGGGACTAGCGGGGTCCAATGAGCAGTTCTTC; CDR3 protein: CASRPGLAGSNEQFF
CDR3 length: 14; D gene: .; J gene: TRBJ1-4; clone size: few; V gene: TRBV7-2; CDR3 DNA: TGTGCCAGCAGCGAGAATGGGATGCAGGAAAAACTGTTTTTT; CDR3 protein: CASSENGMQEKLFF
CDR3 length: 15; D gene: .; J gene: TRBJ1-1; clone size: once; V gene: TRBV7-8; CDR3 DNA: TGTGCCAGCAGCTTTCAGGGACAAACGAACACTGAAGCTTTCTTT; CDR3 protein: CASSFQGQTNTEAFF
CDR3 length: 14; D gene: .; J gene: TRBJ1-3; clone size: .; V gene: TRBV5-1; CDR3 DNA: TGCGCCTCCAAAGGGACCATCTCTGGAAACACCATATATTTT; CDR3 protein: CASKGTISGNTIYF
CDR3 length: 14; D gene: TRBD1; J gene: TRBJ1-2; clone size: few; V gene: TRBV6-5; CDR3 DNA: TGTGCCAGCAGTTACGAGGGGGCTGACTATGGCTACACCTTC; CDR3 protein: CASSYEGADYGYTF
CDR3 length: 15; D gene: TRBD1; J gene: TRBJ1-5; clone size: once; V gene: TRBV30; CDR3 DNA: TGTGCCTGGAGTGTTGGGACAGGGGCGCGTCAGCCCCAGCATTTT; CDR3 protein: CAWSVGTGARQPQHF
CDR3 length: 17; D gene: TRBD1; J gene: TRBJ2-5; clone size: .; V gene: TRBV15; CDR3 DNA: TGTGCCACCAGCAGAGGTAACACTCCAGGGGGCCTCGAGACCCAGTACTTC; CDR3 protein: CATSRGNTPGGLETQYF